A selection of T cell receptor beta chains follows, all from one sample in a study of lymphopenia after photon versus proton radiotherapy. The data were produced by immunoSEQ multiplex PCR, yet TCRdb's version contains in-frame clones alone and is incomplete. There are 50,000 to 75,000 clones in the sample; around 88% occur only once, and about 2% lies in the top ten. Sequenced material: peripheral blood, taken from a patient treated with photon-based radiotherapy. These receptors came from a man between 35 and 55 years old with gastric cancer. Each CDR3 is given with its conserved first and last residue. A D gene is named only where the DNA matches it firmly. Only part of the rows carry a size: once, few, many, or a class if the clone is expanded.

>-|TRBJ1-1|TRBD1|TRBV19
TGTGCCAGTAAGGGACAGAGGGGGTCGGACACTGAAGCTTTCTTT
CASKGQRGSDTEAFF
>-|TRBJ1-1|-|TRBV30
TGTGCCTGGAGTCTGGGCTCAGGCACTGAAGCTTTCTTT
CAWSLGSGTEAFF
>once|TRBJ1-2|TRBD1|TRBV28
TGTGCCAGCAGTTCCCCCTGGACAGGGGTGGCCTATGGCTACACCTTC
CASSSPWTGVAYGYTF
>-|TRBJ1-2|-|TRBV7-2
TGTGCCAGCAGCCCCTTCGACGCCTATGGCTACACCTTC
CASSPFDAYGYTF
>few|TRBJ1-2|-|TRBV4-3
TGCGCCAGCAGCCCGTCCCCAGGCGATGGCTACACCTTC
CASSPSPGDGYTF
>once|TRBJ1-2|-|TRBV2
TGTGCCAGCAGTGCCATGCAGGTAGCTAACTATGGCTACACCTTC
CASSAMQVANYGYTF
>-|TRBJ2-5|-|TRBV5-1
TGCGCCAGCAGCTTGGGCCCGGTACAAGAGACCCAGTACTTC
CASSLGPVQETQYF
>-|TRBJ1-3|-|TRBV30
TGTGCCTGGAGTGTGAGGACGCCCGGAAACACCATATATTTT
CAWSVRTPGNTIYF
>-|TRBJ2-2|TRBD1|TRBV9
TGTGCCAGCAGCCTAGGACAGGAAGGGACCGGGGAGCTGTTTTTT
CASSLGQEGTGELFF
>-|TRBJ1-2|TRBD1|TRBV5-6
TGTGCCAGCACCGGGACAGGTTCCGCGGGGTCTTATGGCTACACCTTC
CASTGTGSAGSYGYTF
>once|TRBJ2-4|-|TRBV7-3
TGTGCCAGCAGCCCGGGACGCGGTGGGATTCAGTACTTC
CASSPGRGGIQYF